This T cell receptor (beta chain) came from a study of CD8 T cells in ankylosing spondylitis. TCRdb reprocessed the 5' RACE reads with MiXCR, giving one entry per CDR3 protein. The profile shows about 300,000 distinct CDR3 sequences, 11% of them singletons. This clonotype came up many times. CDR1 is SGHRS, CDR2 YFSETQ, per germline. The CDR3 loop spans 15 amino acids. V was pared by 2 bases and J by 6 bases, with 14 bases between. The sample consisted of blood, either unsorted or a sorted T cell fraction (not recorded which). The chain recombines TRBV5-1 with TRBJ1-4; a possible D gene is TRBD1 (6 bases). This TCR came from a female donor with ankylosing spondylitis or in good health (not recorded which). The CDR3 reads CASSLDRPVDEKLFF. CDR3 DNA sequence: TGCGCCAGCAGCTTAGACAGGCCCGTCGATGAAAAACTGTTTTTT.